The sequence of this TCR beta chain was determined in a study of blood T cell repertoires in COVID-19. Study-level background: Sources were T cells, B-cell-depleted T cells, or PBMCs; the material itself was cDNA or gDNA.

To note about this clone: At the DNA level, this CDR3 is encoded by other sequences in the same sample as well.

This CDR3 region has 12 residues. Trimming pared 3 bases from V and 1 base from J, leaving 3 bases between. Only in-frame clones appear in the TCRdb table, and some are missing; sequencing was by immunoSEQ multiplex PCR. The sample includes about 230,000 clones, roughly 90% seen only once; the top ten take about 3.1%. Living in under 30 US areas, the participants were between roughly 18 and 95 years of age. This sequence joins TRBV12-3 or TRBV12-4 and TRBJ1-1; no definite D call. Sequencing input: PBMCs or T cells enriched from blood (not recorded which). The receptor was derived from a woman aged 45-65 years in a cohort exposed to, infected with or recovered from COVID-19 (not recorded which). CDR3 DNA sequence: TGTGCCAGCAGTTTCCGGAACACTGAAGCTTTCTTT. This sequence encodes CASSFRNTEAFF.